The 22 T cell receptor beta chains below were found in one sample sequenced in a study of OX40 agonist ivuxolimab in advanced cancers. Profiling relied on immunoSEQ multiplex PCR, and the TCRdb table lists in-frame clones only, not all of them. The sample lists 97,000 or so clones, around 87% occurring once. Sequenced material: CD4+ or CD8+ T cells sorted from blood, taken in a trial of the OX40 agonist ivuxolimab. The receptors here all came from an adult with an advanced solid tumor such as melanoma, head and neck, liver or kidney cancer.

This clone showed up just a few times. V gene TRBV30 combines with J gene TRBJ1-1; possibly TRBD1 for D (6 bases). Germline V lookup: CDR1 GTSNPN, CDR2 SVGIG (reference sequence). CDR3 length: 13 amino acids. The V end was cut by 0 bases, the J end by 5 bases, with 10 bases between. The chain's CDR3 is CAWSVQGRTEAFF. The CDR3 region has the DNA TGTGCCTGGAGTGTACAGGGAAGGACTGAAGCTTTCTTT.

The chain carries TRBV6-5 and TRBJ1-5, with unresolved D. There are 14 residues in the CDR3. V lost 0 bases and J 5 bases, leaving 8 bases between the germline ends. The germline CDR1 and CDR2 sequences are MNHEY and SVGAGI. The chain's CDR3 is CASSYSRWDQPQHF. The CDR3 DNA follows: TGTGCCAGCAGTTACTCGAGATGGGATCAGCCCCAGCATTTT.

The rearrangement links TRBV6-6 to TRBJ1-1; 7 bases map to TRBD1. The length of the CDR3 is 15 residues. Germline CDR1 MNHNY, CDR2 SVGAGI (reference sequence). V was clipped by 2 bases and J by 2 bases; unmatched bases: 5. This CDR3 is CASSYLGQLNTEAFF. In DNA form, the CDR3 reads TGTGCCAGCAGTTACCTGGGACAGCTTAACACTGAAGCTTTCTTT.

This clone showed up just once. J is TRBJ1-1 and V is TRBV5-1; 10 bases are a match to TRBD1. This CDR3 contains 14 residues. The germline CDR1 and CDR2 sequences are SGHRS and YFSETQ. V gave up 4 bases and J gave up 5 bases; unmatched junction bases: 5. The CDR3 sequence is CASSARQGATEAFF. The DNA of the CDR3 is TGCGCCAGCAGCGCCCGACAGGGGGCTACTGAAGCTTTCTTT.

This clone has a single count. V gene TRBV4-2 combines with J gene TRBJ2-1, with D tentatively TRBD2 (5 bases). The germline V and J ends were trimmed by 2 bases and 0 bases, with 8 bases remaining between them. Germline CDR1 reads LGHNA; CDR2 reads YNFKEQ. CDR3 length equals 15 residues. For the CDR3, the DNA is TGTGCCAGCAGCCAAAGCGGTTACTCCTACAATGAGCAGTTCTTC. This translates into CASSQSGYSYNEQFF.

This clone was detected only a few times. The chain is built from TRBV6-6 and TRBJ2-2; D gene ambiguous. In germline, CDR1 is MNHNY, CDR2 SVGAGI (reference sequence). The V and J ends lost 1 base and 5 bases respectively, with 14 bases between them. The CDR3 is 16 residues long. The CDR3, as DNA: TGTGCCAGCAGTTACTTATATGGGTTAACTACCGGGGAGCTGTTTTTT. Translation gives CASSYLYGLTTGELFF.

The V gene is TRBV10-1, the J gene TRBJ2-2; D perhaps matches TRBD2 (5 bases). This CDR3 is 13 amino acids long. Germline-derived CDR1 and CDR2 are WNHNN and SYGVQD (reference sequence). Deletions cut 8 bases from V and 6 bases from J, with 13 bases between. CDR3 amino acids: CASRGSRPGELFF. The CDR3 DNA is TGCGCCAGCCGTGGGAGCCGTCCCGGGGAGCTGTTTTTT.

The chain links TRBV14 to TRBJ1-3; no clear D. CDR3 length equals 15 residues. Germline V gives CDR1 SGHDN, CDR2 FVKESK. The germline V and J ends were trimmed by 1 base and 1 base, with 8 bases remaining between them. This CDR3 reads CASSQVQKSGNTIYF. The CDR3 DNA sequence: TGTGCCAGCAGCCAAGTACAGAAGTCTGGAAACACCATATATTTT.

The rearrangement joins TRBV27 to TRBJ2-5; no definite D call. V was clipped by 4 bases and J by 5 bases, with 20 bases between them. CDR1 and CDR2 (germline): MNHEY, SMNVEV (reference sequence). CDR3 length equals 16 residues. The CDR3 coding sequence is TGTGCCAGCAGTTCCCGCTCCTTCAGGCAGTCGGAGACCCAGTACTTC. Translation: CASSSRSFRQSETQYF.

The chain uses TRBV19 and TRBJ2-1; maybe TRBD1 (5 bases). Deletions cut 0 bases from V and 3 bases from J, with 9 bases between. This CDR3 spans 15 amino acids. CDR1 and CDR2 from the germline V gene are LNHDA and SQIVND (reference sequence). The CDR3 reads CASSIEQGFYNEQFF. CDR3 DNA: TGTGCCAGTAGTATAGAGCAGGGTTTCTACAATGAGCAGTTCTTC.

The chain has TRBV7-9 and TRBJ1-6, with 7 nucleotides matching TRBD1. The CDR3 consists of 14 residues. Germline V gene data show CDR1 as SEHNR and CDR2 as FQNEAQ (reference sequence). J was trimmed by 9 bases and V by 5 bases; bases with no gene match: 7. The CDR3 DNA reads TGTGCCAGCAGCGGGCGGACAGGCTCTTCACCCCTCCACTTT. Translated: CASSGRTGSSPLHF.

The V and J genes are TRBV2 and TRBJ1-2; the D gene is possibly TRBD1 (6 bases). With 6 bases removed from V and 3 bases from J, the gap between germline ends came to 23 bases. The CDR3 is 17 residues long. CDR1 and CDR2 from the germline V gene are SNHLY and FYNNEI. The CDR3 region has the DNA TGTGCCAGCAGAAGACCGGGGACAACCAATATTCACTATGGCTACACCTTC. This gives the protein CASRRPGTTNIHYGYTF.

The chain links TRBV7-3 to TRBJ2-7; 9 nucleotides line up with TRBD2. CDR3 size: 15 residues. Per germline, CDR1 SGHTA and CDR2 FQGTGA. Unmatched junction bases numbered 3, after V lost 2 bases and J lost 1 base. This CDR3 is CASSLELAGSYEQYF. In DNA, the CDR3 is TGTGCCAGCAGCTTAGAACTAGCGGGTTCCTACGAGCAGTACTTC.

This chain links TRBV28 with TRBJ2-2; 7 nucleotides line up with TRBD2. The CDR3 is 14 residues long. Germline trimming cut 10 bases from V and 1 base from J; bases unmatched to any gene: 6. Germline lookup yields CDR1 MDHEN and CDR2 SYDVKM. CDR3: CAIPAGLNTGELFF. CDR3 nucleotides: TGTGCCATACCAGCGGGATTGAACACCGGGGAGCTGTTTTTT.

The gene calls are TRBV7-8 and TRBJ2-1, with D uncertain. The germline V and J ends were trimmed by 7 bases and 1 base, with 20 bases remaining between them. CDR1 and CDR2 (germline): SGHVS, FQNEAQ. The CDR3 spans 17 residues. The CDR3 region has the DNA TGTGCCAGCACCACCCTGGGGTCGATTCGATCCTACAATGAGCAGTTCTTC. It codes for CASTTLGSIRSYNEQFF.

This clone occurred once. J is TRBJ2-7 and V is TRBV7-8; TRBD1 is a possible D gene (5 bases). Trimming removed 3 bases at V and 5 bases at J, with 17 bases between. Germline V gene lookup returns CDR1 SGHVS and CDR2 FQNEAQ. The CDR3 is 15 residues long. The DNA for the CDR3 is TGTGCCAGCAGCTTGAGGCTCAGGGAATGGCACGAGCAGTACTTC. Its protein product is CASSLRLREWHEQYF.

The J gene is TRBJ2-1, the V gene TRBV7-2; D not certain. The germline gives CDR1 SGHTA, CDR2 FQGNSA. The V gene lost 3 bases and the J gene lost 8 bases, with 5 bases spanning the gap. This CDR3 spans 11 amino acids. CDR3 sequence reads: CASSFSHEQFF. The CDR3 DNA reads as TGTGCCAGCAGCTTCTCGCATGAGCAGTTCTTC.

The rearrangement uses TRBV5-4 and TRBJ2-2, with 11 bases identical to TRBD2. From germline, CDR1 is SGHNT and CDR2 YYREEE (reference sequence). The CDR3 is 14 residues long. Germline trimming cut 4 bases from V and 8 bases from J; bases unmatched to any gene: 4. CDR3 region: CASSQTSGAGELFF. The CDR3 DNA sequence: TGTGCCAGCAGCCAGACTAGCGGGGCTGGGGAGCTGTTTTTT.

The V call is TRBV29-1, the J call TRBJ2-2; TRBD1 matches at 8 bases. The CDR3 totals 17 residues. The germline CDR1 and CDR2 sequences are SQVTM and ANQGSEA. V lost 3 bases to trimming and J lost 5 bases; unmatched junction nucleotides: 14. The CDR3 loop reads CSVDAGTGGQSTGELFF. The CDR3 region has the DNA TGCAGCGTTGACGCCGGGACAGGAGGACAATCAACCGGGGAGCTGTTTTTT.

This chain uses TRBV5-1 with TRBJ2-1; D perhaps matches TRBD1 (6 bases). Germline CDR1 SGHRS, CDR2 YFSETQ. There are 14 residues in the CDR3. V lost 3 bases and J 6 bases, leaving 13 bases between the germline ends. The CDR3 loop reads CASSSIEGGNEQFF. The CDR3 nucleotides read TGCGCCAGCAGCTCCATTGAAGGGGGCAATGAGCAGTTCTTC.

The J gene is TRBJ2-3, the V gene TRBV18; D not certain. The length of the CDR3 is 18 residues. Germline-derived CDR1 and CDR2 are KGHSH and LQKENI. Deletions cut 1 base from V and 0 bases from J, with 17 bases between. The CDR3 DNA reads TGTGCCAGCTCACCACTCCACTTGGGCCCTCGGAGCACAGATACGCAGTATTTT. This codes for CASSPLHLGPRSTDTQYF. Full variable domain (rest looked up from reference TRBV18 and TRBJ2-3): NAGVMQNPRHLVRRRGQEARLRCSPMKGHSHVYWYRQLPEEGLKFMVYLQKENIIDESGMPKERFSAEFPKEGPSILRIQQVVRGDSAAYFCASSPLHLGPRSTDTQYFGPGTRLTVL.

This clone has a handful of counts. V and J are TRBV6-6 and TRBJ1-1; 10 nucleotides align to TRBD1. V shed 3 bases and J 6 bases; nucleotides not matched to a gene: 4. CDR3 length: 14 residues. Germline V lookup: CDR1 MNHNY, CDR2 SVGAGI (reference sequence). The CDR3 is CASSYWDRGAEAFF. For the CDR3, the DNA is TGTGCCAGCAGTTATTGGGACAGGGGCGCTGAAGCTTTCTTT.